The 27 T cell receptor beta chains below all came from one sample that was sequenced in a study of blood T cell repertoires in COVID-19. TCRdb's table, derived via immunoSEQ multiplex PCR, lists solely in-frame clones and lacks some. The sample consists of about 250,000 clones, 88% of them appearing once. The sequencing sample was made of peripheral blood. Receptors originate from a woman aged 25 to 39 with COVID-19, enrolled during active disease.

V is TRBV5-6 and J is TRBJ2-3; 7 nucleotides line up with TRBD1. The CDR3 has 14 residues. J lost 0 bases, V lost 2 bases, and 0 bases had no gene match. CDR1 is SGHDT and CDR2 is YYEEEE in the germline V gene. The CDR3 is CASSLQGSTDTQYF. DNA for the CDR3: TGTGCCAGCAGCTTACAGGGGAGCACAGATACGCAGTATTTT.

The CDR3 loop reads CASSQDTAGNTIYF. The CDR3 nucleotides are TGTGCCAGCAGCCAAGACACGGCAGGAAACACCATATATTTT. J is TRBJ1-3 and V is TRBV11-2; D is unclear. The CDR3 is made up of 14 amino acids. Trimming removed 5 bases from V and 4 bases from J, with 12 bases in between. Germline V CDR1 and CDR2: SGHAT, FQNNGV.

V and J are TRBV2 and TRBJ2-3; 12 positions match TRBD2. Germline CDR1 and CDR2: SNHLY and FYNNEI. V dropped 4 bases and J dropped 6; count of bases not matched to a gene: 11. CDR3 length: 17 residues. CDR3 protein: CASSADRLAGVADTQYF. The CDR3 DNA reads TGTGCCAGCAGTGCCGATCGACTAGCGGGAGTAGCGGATACGCAGTATTTT.

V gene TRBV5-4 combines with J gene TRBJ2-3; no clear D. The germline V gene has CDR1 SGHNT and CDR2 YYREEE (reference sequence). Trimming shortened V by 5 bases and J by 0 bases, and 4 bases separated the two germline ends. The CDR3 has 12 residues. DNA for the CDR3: TGTGCCAGCAGTATTAGCACAGATACGCAGTATTTT. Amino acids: CASSISTDTQYF.

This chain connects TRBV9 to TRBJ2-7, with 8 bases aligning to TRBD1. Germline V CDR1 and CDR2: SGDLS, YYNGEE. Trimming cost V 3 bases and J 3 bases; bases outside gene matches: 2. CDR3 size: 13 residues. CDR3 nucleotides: TGTGCCAGCAGCGGGGGACAGGTCTACGAGCAGTACTTC. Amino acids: CASSGGQVYEQYF.

CDR3 in DNA: TGTGCCAGCAGCTTAGAGAGAGGGAGAGGCTACACCTTC. Encoded protein: CASSLERGRGYTF. This rearrangement joins TRBV7-2 to TRBJ1-2; no clear D gene. V dropped 1 base and J dropped 8 bases, with 11 bases sitting between them. CDR3 length: 13 residues. Germline CDR1 SGHTA, CDR2 FQGNSA.

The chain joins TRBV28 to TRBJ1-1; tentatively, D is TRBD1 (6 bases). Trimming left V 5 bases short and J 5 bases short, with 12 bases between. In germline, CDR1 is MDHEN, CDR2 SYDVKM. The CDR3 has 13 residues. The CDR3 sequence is CASSHRVRTEAFF. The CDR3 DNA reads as TGTGCCAGCAGTCACAGGGTACGGACTGAAGCTTTCTTT.

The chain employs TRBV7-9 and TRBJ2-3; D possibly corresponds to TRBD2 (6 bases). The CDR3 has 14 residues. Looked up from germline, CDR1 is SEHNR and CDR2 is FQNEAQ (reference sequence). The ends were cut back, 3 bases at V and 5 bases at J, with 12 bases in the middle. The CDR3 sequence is CASSLRLEIDTQYF. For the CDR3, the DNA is TGTGCCAGCAGCTTGAGACTAGAGATAGATACGCAGTATTTT.

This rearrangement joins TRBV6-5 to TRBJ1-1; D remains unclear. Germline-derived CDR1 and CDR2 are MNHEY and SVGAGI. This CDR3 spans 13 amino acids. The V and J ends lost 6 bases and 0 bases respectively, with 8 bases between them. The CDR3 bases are TGTGCCAGCAGCCACTACATGAACACTGAAGCTTTCTTT. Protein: CASSHYMNTEAFF.

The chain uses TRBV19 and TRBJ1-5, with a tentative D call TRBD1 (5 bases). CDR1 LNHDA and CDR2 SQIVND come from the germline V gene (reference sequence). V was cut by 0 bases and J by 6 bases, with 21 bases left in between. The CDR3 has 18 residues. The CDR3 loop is CASSIDPVIGIRGQPQHF. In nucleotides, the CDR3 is TGTGCCAGTAGTATAGATCCAGTGATTGGGATAAGGGGTCAGCCCCAGCATTTT.

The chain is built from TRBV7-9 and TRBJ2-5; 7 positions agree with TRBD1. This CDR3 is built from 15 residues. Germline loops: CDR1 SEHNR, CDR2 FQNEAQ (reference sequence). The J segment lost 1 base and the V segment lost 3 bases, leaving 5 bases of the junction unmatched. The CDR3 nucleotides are TGTGCCAGCAGCTTGGGGGACAGCCTCCAAGAGACCCAGTACTTC. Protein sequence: CASSLGDSLQETQYF.

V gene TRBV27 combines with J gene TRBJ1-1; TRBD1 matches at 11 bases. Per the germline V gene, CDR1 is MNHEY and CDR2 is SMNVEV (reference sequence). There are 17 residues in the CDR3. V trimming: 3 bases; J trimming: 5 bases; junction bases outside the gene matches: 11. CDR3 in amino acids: CASSFPGQGAPRTEAFF. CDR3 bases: TGTGCCAGCAGTTTCCCTGGACAGGGGGCCCCCCGGACTGAAGCTTTCTTT.

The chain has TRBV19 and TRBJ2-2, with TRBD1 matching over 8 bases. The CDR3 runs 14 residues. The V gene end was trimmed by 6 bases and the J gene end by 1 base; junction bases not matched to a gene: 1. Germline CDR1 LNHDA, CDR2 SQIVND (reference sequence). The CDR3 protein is CASRGTGNTGELFF. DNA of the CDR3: TGTGCCAGTAGGGGGACAGGGAACACCGGGGAGCTGTTTTTT. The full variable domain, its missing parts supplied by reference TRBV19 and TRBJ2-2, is DGGITQSPKYLFRKEGQNVTLSCEQNLNHDAMYWYRQDPGQGLRLIYYSQIVNDFQKGDIAEGYSVSREKKESFPLTVTSAQKNPTAFYLCASRGTGNTGELFFGEGSRLTVL.

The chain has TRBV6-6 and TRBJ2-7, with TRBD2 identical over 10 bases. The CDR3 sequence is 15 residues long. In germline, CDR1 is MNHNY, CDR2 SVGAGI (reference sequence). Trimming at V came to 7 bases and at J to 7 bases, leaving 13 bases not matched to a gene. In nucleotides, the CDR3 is TGTGCCAGCACCCCCGGGTTAGCGGGGGGCCGGGAGCAGTACTTC. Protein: CASTPGLAGGREQYF.

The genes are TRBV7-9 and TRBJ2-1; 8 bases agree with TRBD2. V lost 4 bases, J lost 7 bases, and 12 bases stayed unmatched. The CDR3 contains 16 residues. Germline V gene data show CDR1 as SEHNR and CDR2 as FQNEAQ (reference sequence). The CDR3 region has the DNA TGTGCCAGCAGCTCAAGTCCCGGGACTAGGAATAATGAGCAGTTCTTC. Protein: CASSSSPGTRNNEQFF.

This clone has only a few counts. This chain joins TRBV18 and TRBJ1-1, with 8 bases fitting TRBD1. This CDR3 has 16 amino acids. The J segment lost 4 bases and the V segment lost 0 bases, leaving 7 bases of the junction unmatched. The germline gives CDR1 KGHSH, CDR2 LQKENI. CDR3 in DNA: TGTGCCAGCTCACCACCGGACAGGGTGGGGATCACTGAAGCTTTCTTT. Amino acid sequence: CASSPPDRVGITEAFF.

As DNA, the CDR3 is TGCGCCAGCAGCCAGGGGAGGGGGTCAATTGGGACAGATACGCAGTATTTT. The encoded protein is CASSQGRGSIGTDTQYF. The V and J genes are TRBV4-3 and TRBJ2-3; the D gene is possibly TRBD2 (7 bases). CDR3 length equals 17 residues. Germline CDR1 is LGHNA and CDR2 is YSLEER. The germline V and J ends were trimmed by 3 bases and 3 bases, with 19 bases remaining between them.

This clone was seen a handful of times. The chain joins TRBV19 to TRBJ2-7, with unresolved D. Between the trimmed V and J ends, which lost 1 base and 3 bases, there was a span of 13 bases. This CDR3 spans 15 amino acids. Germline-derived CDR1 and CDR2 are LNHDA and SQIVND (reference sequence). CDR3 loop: CASSIGPGFNYEQYF. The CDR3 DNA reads TGTGCCAGTAGTATAGGTCCAGGCTTCAACTACGAGCAGTACTTC.

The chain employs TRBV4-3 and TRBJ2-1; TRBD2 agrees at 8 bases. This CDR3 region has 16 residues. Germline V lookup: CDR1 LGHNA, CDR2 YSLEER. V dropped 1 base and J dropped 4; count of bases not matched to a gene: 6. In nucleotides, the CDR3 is TGCGCCAGCAGCCAAGCCCTGACTAGCGAATACAATGAGCAGTTCTTC. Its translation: CASSQALTSEYNEQFF.

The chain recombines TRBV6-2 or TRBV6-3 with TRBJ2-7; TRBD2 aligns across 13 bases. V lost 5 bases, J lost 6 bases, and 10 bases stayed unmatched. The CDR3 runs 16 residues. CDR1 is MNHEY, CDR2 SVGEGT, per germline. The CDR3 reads CASSQPGLAGAPEQYV. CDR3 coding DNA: TGTGCCAGCAGTCAACCCGGACTAGCGGGAGCCCCCGAGCAGTACGTC.

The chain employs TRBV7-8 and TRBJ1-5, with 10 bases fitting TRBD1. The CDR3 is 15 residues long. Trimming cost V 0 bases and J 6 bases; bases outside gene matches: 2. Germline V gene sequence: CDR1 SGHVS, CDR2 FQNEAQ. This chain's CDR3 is CASSLAGTGVQPQHF. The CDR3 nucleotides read TGTGCCAGCAGCTTAGCTGGGACAGGGGTTCAGCCCCAGCATTTT.

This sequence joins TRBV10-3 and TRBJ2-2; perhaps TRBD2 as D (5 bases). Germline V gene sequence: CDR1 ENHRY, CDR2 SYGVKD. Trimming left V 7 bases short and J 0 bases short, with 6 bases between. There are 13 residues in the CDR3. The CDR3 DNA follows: TGTGCCATCACGGGGACGAACACCGGGGAGCTGTTTTTT. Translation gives CAITGTNTGELFF.

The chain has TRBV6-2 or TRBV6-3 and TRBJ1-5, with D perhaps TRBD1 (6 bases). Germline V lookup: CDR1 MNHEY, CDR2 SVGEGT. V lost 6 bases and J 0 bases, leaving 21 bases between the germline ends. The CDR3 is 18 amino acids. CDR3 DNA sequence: TGTGCCAGCAGCTTCAGATCGGGACGGACAGATAGCAATCAGCCCCAGCATTTT. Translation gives CASSFRSGRTDSNQPQHF.

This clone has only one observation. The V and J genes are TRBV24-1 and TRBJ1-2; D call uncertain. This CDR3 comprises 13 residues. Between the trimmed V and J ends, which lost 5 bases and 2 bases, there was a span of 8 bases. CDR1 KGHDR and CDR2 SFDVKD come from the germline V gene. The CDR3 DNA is TGTGCCACCAGTGCAGGCAGCAACTATGGCTACACCTTC. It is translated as CATSAGSNYGYTF.

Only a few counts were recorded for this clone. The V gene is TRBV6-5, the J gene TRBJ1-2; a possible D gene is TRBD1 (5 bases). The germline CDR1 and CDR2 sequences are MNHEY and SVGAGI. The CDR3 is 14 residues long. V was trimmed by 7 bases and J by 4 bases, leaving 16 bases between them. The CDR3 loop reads CASTAGTQGYGYTF. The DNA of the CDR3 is TGTGCCAGCACCGCCGGGACTCAAGGCTATGGCTACACCTTC.

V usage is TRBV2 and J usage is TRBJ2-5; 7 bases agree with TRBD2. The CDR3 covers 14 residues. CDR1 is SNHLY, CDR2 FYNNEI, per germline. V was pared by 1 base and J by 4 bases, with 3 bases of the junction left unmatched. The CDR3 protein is CASSEGGGTETQYF. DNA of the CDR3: TGTGCCAGCAGTGAAGGGGGAGGGACAGAGACCCAGTACTTC. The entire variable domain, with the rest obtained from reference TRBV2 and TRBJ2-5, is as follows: EPEVTQTPSHQVTQMGQEVILRCVPISNHLYFYWYRQILGQKVEFLVSFYNNEISEKSEIFDDQFSVERPDGSNFTLKIRSTKLEDSAMYFCASSEGGGTETQYFGPGTRLLVL.

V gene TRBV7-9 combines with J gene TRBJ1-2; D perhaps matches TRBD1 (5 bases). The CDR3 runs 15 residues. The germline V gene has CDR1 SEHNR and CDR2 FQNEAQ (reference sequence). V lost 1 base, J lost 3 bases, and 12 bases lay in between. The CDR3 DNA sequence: TGTGCCAGCAGCTTAGACAGGTCCGTGGACTATGGCTACACCTTC. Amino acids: CASSLDRSVDYGYTF.